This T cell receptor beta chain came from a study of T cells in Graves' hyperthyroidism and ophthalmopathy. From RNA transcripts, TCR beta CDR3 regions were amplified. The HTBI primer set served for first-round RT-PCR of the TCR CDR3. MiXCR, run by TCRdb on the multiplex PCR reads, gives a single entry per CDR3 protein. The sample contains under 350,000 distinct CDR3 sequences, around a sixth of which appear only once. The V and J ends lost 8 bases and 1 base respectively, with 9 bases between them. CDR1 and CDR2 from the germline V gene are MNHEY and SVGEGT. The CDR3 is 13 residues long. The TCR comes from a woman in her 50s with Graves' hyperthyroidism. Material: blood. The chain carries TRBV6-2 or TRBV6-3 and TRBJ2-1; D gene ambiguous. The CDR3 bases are TGTGCCAGCGCAACCGAATCCTACAATGAGCAGTTCTTC. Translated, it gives CASATESYNEQFF.